This entry lists 26 T cell receptor beta chains sequenced from one sample in a study of CD4 T cells in relation to SARS-CoV-2 and coronaviruses. These receptors have no known antigen. Profiling relied on immunoSEQ multiplex PCR, and the TCRdb table lists in-frame clones only, not all of them. The table lists 25,000 or so clones, 65% to 80% of them singletons, with about 10% in the top ten. Unexposed donor CD4+ T cells date from about 2011-2018, before the COVID-19 pandemic. Isolation of CD4+ T cells took place after less than 13 days in culture. Sequencing was done on a sample of CD4+ T cells from PBMCs, cultured in vitro. The origin of the receptors is a human donor in good health.

The chain has TRBV7-8 and TRBJ2-7; the D gene could be TRBD1 or TRBD2 (5 bases each). The CDR3 is 17 residues long. Trimming shortened V by 5 bases and J by 0 bases, and 20 bases separated the two germline ends. The germline V gene encodes CDR1 SGHVS and CDR2 FQNEAQ. The CDR3 loop reads CASSHDPGGYSSYEQYF. The CDR3 DNA is TGTGCCAGCAGCCACGACCCTGGGGGTTACAGCTCCTACGAGCAGTACTTC.

The chain is built from TRBV4-1 and TRBJ1-6, with D maybe TRBD1 (6 bases). V was pared by 1 base and J by 10 bases, with 17 bases between. The CDR3 totals 16 residues. The germline gives CDR1 MGHRA, CDR2 YSYEKL. CDR3 DNA: TGCGCCAGCAGCCAAGGTTTTGCAGGGGTCGGGTCACCCCTCCACTTT. Protein sequence: CASSQGFAGVGSPLHF.

The chain recombines TRBV7-3 with TRBJ2-1; D remains unclear. The CDR3 runs to 15 residues. Germline CDR1 and CDR2: SGHTA and FQGTGA. Trimming left V 1 base short and J 1 base short, with 8 bases between. The CDR3 loop reads CASSLKRESYNEQFF. CDR3 bases: TGTGCCAGCAGCTTAAAGCGAGAGTCCTACAATGAGCAGTTCTTC. Full variable domain (missing parts from reference TRBV7-3 and TRBJ2-1): GAGVSQTPSNKVTEKGKYVELRCDPISGHTALYWYRQSLGQGPEFLIYFQGTGAADDSGLPNDRFFAVRPEGSVSTLKIQRTERGDSAVYLCASSLKRESYNEQFFGPGTRLTVL.

This sequence joins TRBV3-1 (or the pseudogene TRBV3-2) and TRBJ1-2; maybe TRBD1 (5 bases). Germline CDR1 and CDR2: LGHDT and YNNKEL (reference sequence). This CDR3 is 13 amino acids long. Trimming pared 3 bases from V and 4 bases from J, leaving 9 bases between. CDR3 region: CASSQRGGYGYTF. CDR3 DNA: TGTGCCAGCAGCCAGCGGGGGGGCTATGGCTACACCTTC.

V usage is TRBV7-2 and J usage is TRBJ1-2, with D uncertain. In germline, CDR1 is SGHTA, CDR2 FQGNSA. The ends were cut back, 1 base at V and 8 bases at J, with 14 bases in the middle. The CDR3 has 14 amino acids. In DNA form, the CDR3 reads TGTGCCAGCAGCTTAGTTAGGGAATCGGGAGGCTACACCTTC. It is translated as CASSLVRESGGYTF.

J is TRBJ1-2 and V is TRBV25-1; TRBD1 matches 7 bases. J lost 7 bases, V lost 6 bases, and 11 bases had no gene match. The CDR3 sequence is 14 residues long. Germline V gives CDR1 MGHDK, CDR2 SYGVNS. The CDR3 region is CASSVPGQWPGYTF. DNA of the CDR3: TGTGCCAGCAGCGTCCCGGGACAGTGGCCTGGCTACACCTTC.

The gene calls are TRBV4-3 and TRBJ1-4; weak D call: TRBD1 (5 bases). V was trimmed by 0 bases and J by 6 bases, leaving 14 bases between them. The CDR3 sequence is 16 residues long. Germline CDR1 and CDR2: LGHNA and YSLEER. The CDR3 sequence is CASSQDVGGQDEKLFF. The CDR3 DNA is TGCGCCAGCAGCCAAGATGTCGGGGGTCAGGATGAAAAACTGTTTTTT.

This clone was counted a few times. The chain couples TRBV10-3 to TRBJ2-1; 11 nucleotides align to TRBD2. Germline V gives CDR1 ENHRY, CDR2 SYGVKD. V shed 7 bases and J 2 bases; nucleotides not matched to a gene: 4. There are 15 residues in the CDR3. CDR3 residues: CAIKGTSGTYNEQFF. The CDR3 DNA follows: TGTGCCATCAAGGGGACTAGCGGAACCTACAATGAGCAGTTCTTC.

There are a few counts of this clone. The chain employs TRBV7-2 and TRBJ1-1; possible D gene TRBD1, 5 bases. The CDR3 sequence is 15 residues long. V was trimmed by 0 bases and J by 1 base, leaving 9 bases between them. In germline, CDR1 is SGHTA, CDR2 FQGNSA. CDR3 in DNA: TGTGCCAGCAGCTTAGCCGCAGGGTGGAACACTGAAGCTTTCTTT. Protein: CASSLAAGWNTEAFF.

The rearrangement uses TRBV21-1 and TRBJ1-6. TRBV21-1 is given as a pseudogene. The CDR3 sequence is 14 residues long. The CDR3 coding sequence is TGTGCCAGCGTAGGTGGCTCCTATAATTCACCCCTCCACTTT. Protein sequence: CASVGGSYNSPLHF.

The genes are TRBV29-1 and TRBJ2-7, with TRBD2 matching 10 bases. The length of the CDR3 is 13 residues. CDR1 SQVTM and CDR2 ANQGSEA come from the germline V gene. The V segment lost 5 bases and the J segment 3 bases; nucleotides outside the gene matches: 4. The CDR3: CSVRSSGSYEQYF. CDR3 nucleotide sequence: TGCAGCGTTCGATCTAGCGGGAGCTACGAGCAGTACTTC.

The chain's CDR3 is CASSLRSRTALFF. CDR3 sequence (DNA): TGTGCCAGCAGCTTACGCTCGAGGACAGCACTGTTTTTT. The gene calls are TRBV3-1 (or the pseudogene TRBV3-2) and TRBJ1-4; D may be TRBD1 (6 bases). The CDR3 has 13 amino acids. The germline gives CDR1 LGHDT, CDR2 YNNKEL (reference sequence). V was pared by 5 bases and J by 13 bases, with 17 bases between.

The rearrangement links TRBV9 to TRBJ2-3; D gene uncertain. The germline CDR1 and CDR2 sequences are SGDLS and YYNGEE. There are 16 residues in the CDR3. Trimming took 0 bases from V and 1 from J, leaving 12 bases between them. This CDR3 reads CASSVEAPGGTDTQYF. The CDR3 coding sequence is TGTGCCAGCAGCGTAGAAGCGCCTGGGGGCACAGATACGCAGTATTTT.

The rearrangement uses TRBV20-1 and TRBJ1-6, with D maybe TRBD1 (6 bases). Germline V CDR1 and CDR2: DFQATT, SNEGSKA (reference sequence). V lost 3 bases, J lost 5 bases, and 14 bases lay in between. The CDR3 covers 15 residues. The CDR3 loop is CSASGGGRHNSPLHF. CDR3 DNA: TGCAGTGCTAGTGGCGGGGGGCGGCATAATTCACCCCTCCACTTT.

This CDR3 is CASSVSGSSYEQYF. In DNA form, the CDR3 reads TGCGCCAGCAGCGTTAGCGGGAGCTCCTACGAGCAGTACTTC. The rearrangement links TRBV5-1 to TRBJ2-7, with 9 bases matching TRBD2. Looked up from germline, CDR1 is SGHRS and CDR2 is YFSETQ. The CDR3 sequence is 14 residues long. V shed 4 bases, J shed 0 bases, and the junction held 2 bases outside the gene matches.

In DNA form, the CDR3 reads TGTGCCACCACGACAGGGGCAGGGGAAAAACTGTTTTTT. This codes for CATTTGAGEKLFF. The rearrangement joins TRBV10-3 to TRBJ1-4; 8 positions agree with TRBD1. Germline lookup yields CDR1 ENHRY and CDR2 SYGVKD. The V segment lost 10 bases and the J segment 8 bases; nucleotides outside the gene matches: 9. CDR3 size: 13 residues.

This chain uses TRBV2 with TRBJ2-5, with a tentative D call TRBD2 (6 bases). CDR1 SNHLY and CDR2 FYNNEI come from the germline V gene. The V end lost 11 bases, the J end lost 5 bases, and 21 bases lay between the germline ends. The CDR3 extends over 14 amino acids. The DNA of the CDR3 is TGTGCCCGTAGCGGTGCTACGGCGTCGGAGACCCAGTACTTC. Translation: CARSGATASETQYF. The full variable domain, in which reference TRBV2 and TRBJ2-5 provide the parts outside the CDR3, is EPEVTQTPSHQVTQMGQEVILRCVPISNHLYFYWYRQILGQKVEFLVSFYNNEISEKSEIFDDQFSVERPDGSNFTLKIRSTKLEDSAMYFCARSGATASETQYFGPGTRLLVL.

This chain uses TRBV25-1 with TRBJ1-6; 9 positions agree with TRBD1. The CDR3 extends over 15 amino acids. From germline, CDR1 is MGHDK and CDR2 SYGVNS. J lost 7 bases, V lost 6 bases, and 7 bases had no gene match. The CDR3 sequence is CASRRTGESNSPLHF. CDR3 coding DNA: TGTGCCAGCAGGCGGACAGGGGAGTCAAATTCACCCCTCCACTTT.

The V and J genes are TRBV6-1 and TRBJ1-3; a weak D match, TRBD1 (6 bases). Germline V lookup: CDR1 MNHNS, CDR2 SASEGT. CDR3 length: 15 residues. V shed 2 bases and J shed 6 bases, with 14 bases lying between them. CDR3 coding DNA: TGTGCCAGCAGTGAACCGTTAGGGGGGCTAAACACCATATATTTT. The encoded protein is CASSEPLGGLNTIYF.

The rearrangement joins TRBV2 to TRBJ2-3, with D uncertain. Germline assignment: CDR1 SNHLY and CDR2 FYNNEI. The V and J ends lost 4 bases and 4 bases respectively, with 12 bases between them. The CDR3 is 14 residues long. The CDR3 nucleotides are TGTGCCAGCAGTGTCTTCCGAGGCGCAGATACGCAGTATTTT. As protein: CASSVFRGADTQYF.

The V call is TRBV20-1, the J call TRBJ1-2; possibly TRBD1 for D (5 bases). The V gene's germline CDR1 is DFQATT and CDR2 SNEGSKA (reference sequence). The CDR3 runs to 10 residues. Trimming took off 5 bases at V and 10 bases at J, with 11 bases between the two ends. DNA for the CDR3: TGCAGTGCTGGGGACTTCCACTACACCTTC. Translated, it gives CSAGDFHYTF.

This clone came up once. The CDR3: CASSITKMNTEAFF. The CDR3 DNA reads as TGTGCCAGTAGTATTACGAAAATGAACACTGAAGCTTTCTTT. The V gene is TRBV19, the J gene TRBJ1-1; no definite D call. Germline loops: CDR1 LNHDA, CDR2 SQIVND (reference sequence). This CDR3 contains 14 residues. The germline V and J ends were trimmed by 3 bases and 0 bases, with 8 bases remaining between them.

J is TRBJ2-3 and V is TRBV5-1; 9 bases map to TRBD2. This CDR3 comprises 17 residues. Germline V CDR1 and CDR2: SGHRS, YFSETQ. With V trimmed by 0 bases and J by 2 bases, 7 bases remained unmatched. The CDR3 DNA reads TGCGCCAGCAGCTTGGAGGCGGGGGGGCTCGTCACAGATACGCAGTATTTT. As protein: CASSLEAGGLVTDTQYF.

The chain carries TRBV6-5 and TRBJ2-2; no definite D call. Germline loops: CDR1 MNHEY, CDR2 SVGAGI. V lost 5 bases and J 4 bases, leaving 11 bases between the germline ends. This CDR3 has 14 residues. The CDR3 loop is CASSPSGFTGELFF. The DNA for the CDR3 is TGTGCCAGCAGTCCCTCGGGTTTCACCGGGGAGCTGTTTTTT.

This sequence joins TRBV5-3 and TRBJ1-2; 7 nucleotides agree with TRBD1. TRBV5-3 is sorted into the ORF group, with uncertain function. This CDR3 is 13 amino acids long. Losses at the gene ends were 4 bases for V and 7 bases for J; bases not matched to a gene: 7. The CDR3 spells CARSPDRDIGYTF. The CDR3 region has the DNA TGTGCCAGAAGCCCTGACAGGGATATTGGCTACACCTTC.

CDR3 sequence (DNA): TGCGCCAGCAGCTTGATGTACACCGGGGAGCTGTTTTTT. Translated, it gives CASSLMYTGELFF. The chain has TRBV5-1 and TRBJ2-2; D is unclear. Germline loops: CDR1 SGHRS, CDR2 YFSETQ. The CDR3 contains 13 residues. The V gene lost 1 base and the J gene lost 3 bases, with 4 bases spanning the gap.